These 2 T cell receptor beta chains share one sample of origin, sequenced in a study of blood T cell repertoires in COVID-19. TCRdb keeps only in-frame clones here, not all; method: immunoSEQ multiplex PCR. The profile shows approximately 180,000 clones, more than 75% of them singletons. The specimen sequenced was peripheral blood. The source is a human donor in a cohort sampled during active COVID-19.

The chain employs TRBV5-1 and TRBJ1-1, with D hard to call. The CDR3 sequence is 13 residues long. In germline, CDR1 is SGHRS, CDR2 YFSETQ. The V end lost 4 bases, the J end lost 1 base, and 8 bases lay between the germline ends. The CDR3: CASSTTPNTEAFF. The DNA of the CDR3 is TGCGCCAGCAGCACGACACCGAACACTGAAGCTTTCTTT.

V usage is TRBV7-2 and J usage is TRBJ2-7, with TRBD2 matching over 14 bases. The germline V gene encodes CDR1 SGHTA and CDR2 FQGNSA. V was pared by 6 bases and J by 6 bases, with 7 bases of the junction left unmatched. The CDR3 covers 15 residues. The CDR3 DNA reads TGTGCCAGCAGACGGGGACTAGCGGGGGCGGGCGAGCAGTACTTC. This codes for CASRRGLAGAGEQYF.